The TCR beta chain described here comes from a study of tumor and adjacent non-tumor tissue in lung cancer. This sample's RNA came from whole unsorted tissue. With 6 bases clipped from V and 5 bases from J, the junction kept 11 bases outside the gene matches. Germline V gives CDR1 DFQATT, CDR2 SNEGSKA (reference sequence). The CDR3 is 16 residues long. Findings and limits, study-wide: Compared with tumor, normal lung showed significantly lower TCR diversity. Normal lung showed higher cumulative top 100 clone frequency than tumor.

A modified ARM-PCR protocol with three rounds of nested PCR amplified TCRbeta. TCRdb redid the calling of the multiplex PCR reads with MiXCR, one entry per CDR3 protein. The table records approximately 130,000 distinct CDR3 sequences, around three fifths of them present only once. About this clonotype: Its antigen remains unidentified. This clone may be a read error of a much larger clone one base away.

The sample consisted of lung tumor tissue. The source is a man aged 25-45 years with non-small cell lung cancer. V gene TRBV20-1 combines with J gene TRBJ2-2, with 11 bases fitting TRBD2. In nucleotides, the CDR3 is TGCAGTGCAGCGATACTAGCGGGAGAGGAAACCGGGGAGCTGTTTTTT. Translation: CSAAILAGEETGELFF.